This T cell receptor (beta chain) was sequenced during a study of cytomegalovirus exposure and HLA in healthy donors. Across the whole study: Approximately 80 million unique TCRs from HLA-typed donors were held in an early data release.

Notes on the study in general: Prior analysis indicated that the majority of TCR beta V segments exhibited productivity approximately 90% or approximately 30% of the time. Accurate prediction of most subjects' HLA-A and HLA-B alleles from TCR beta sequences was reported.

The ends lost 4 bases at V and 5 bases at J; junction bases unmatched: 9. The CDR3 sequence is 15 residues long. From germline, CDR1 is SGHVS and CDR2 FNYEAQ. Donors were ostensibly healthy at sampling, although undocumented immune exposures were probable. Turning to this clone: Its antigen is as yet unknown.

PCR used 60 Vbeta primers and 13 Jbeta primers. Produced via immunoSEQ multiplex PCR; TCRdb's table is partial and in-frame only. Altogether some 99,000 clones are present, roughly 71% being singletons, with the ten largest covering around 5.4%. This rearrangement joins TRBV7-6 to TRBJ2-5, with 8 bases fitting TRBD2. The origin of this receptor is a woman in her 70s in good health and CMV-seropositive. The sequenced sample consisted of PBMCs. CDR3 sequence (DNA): TGTGCCAGCAGCTGGGACGGGGGGGCAAGGGAGACCCAGTACTTC. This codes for CASSWDGGARETQYF.